These T cell receptor beta chains were read from a single sample in a study of beta chain features in type 1 diabetes. Profiling relied on immunoSEQ multiplex PCR, and the TCRdb table lists in-frame clones only, not all of them. This table holds under 300,000 clones, approximately 15% found once. Sequenced: naive CD4+ T cells from blood. These receptor sequences come from a man aged 25 to 40 with type 1 diabetes. CDR3s include the opening cysteine and the closing phenylalanine or tryptophan. D genes are given only for firm matches. The listing skips clone size in some rows; elsewhere it reads once, few, many or a size class.

CDR3 length	clone size	V gene	D gene	J gene	CDR3 DNA	CDR3 protein
16	few	TRBV7-7	TRBD2	TRBJ2-3	TGTGCTAGCAGCCAACTGCCGGGGGGGCTTTCAGATACGCAGTATTTT	CASSQLPGGLSDTQYF
14	NA	TRBV5-1	NA	TRBJ2-5	TGCGCCAGCAGCTTGGTTCCAGGTCAAGAGACCCAGTACTTC	CASSLVPGQETQYF
16	NA	TRBV7-9	TRBD1	TRBJ1-5	TGTGCCAGCAGCCCGAGGACAGGGGGCGCGGATCAGCCCCAGCATTTT	CASSPRTGGADQPQHF
13	NA	TRBV5-4	NA	TRBJ2-3	TGTGCCAGCAGCTTCACTGGCACAGATACGCAGTATTTT	CASSFTGTDTQYF
15	NA	TRBV5-1	TRBD2	TRBJ2-7	TGCGCCAGCAGCTCCGGACTAGCGGGGCTGGGGGAGCAGTACTTC	CASSSGLAGLGEQYF
16	NA	TRBV5-4	TRBD1	TRBJ2-2	TGTGCCAGCAGCCCCGGCAGGGGGTCGAACACCGGGGAGCTGTTTTTT	CASSPGRGSNTGELFF
16	NA	TRBV18	NA	TRBJ1-4	TGTGCCAGCTCACCAGACAGGCGAACAACTAATGAAAAACTGTTTTTT	CASSPDRRTTNEKLFF
14	NA	TRBV5-1	NA	TRBJ2-7	TGCGCCAGCAGCTTGGGGTGGGCATCCTACGAGCAGTACTTC	CASSLGWASYEQYF
16	NA	TRBV5-4	NA	TRBJ2-7	TGTGCCAGCAGCCCGGCTGGGGGGACGGCGAAGAACGAGCAGTACTTC	CASSPAGGTAKNEQYF
16	NA	TRBV27	TRBD1	TRBJ2-6	TGTGCCAGCCCTAGCCGGGACAGGGCCGGGGCCAACGTCCTGACTTTC	CASPSRDRAGANVLTF
15	few	TRBV4-1	NA	TRBJ2-3	TGCGCCAGCAGCCAAGTCGAGACAGTCGAAAATACGCAGTATTTT	CASSQVETVENTQYF
15	NA	TRBV7-9	TRBD2	TRBJ2-2	TGTGCCAGCAGTAAAACCAGCGGGGGTACCGGGGAGCTGTTTTTT	CASSKTSGGTGELFF
11	few	TRBV5-1	NA	TRBJ2-7	TGCGCCAGCAGCTTGTCGCGGGAGCAGTACTTC	CASSLSREQYF
15	NA	TRBV5-1	NA	TRBJ2-5	TGCGCCAGCAGCTTGGGGACAGTCTCACAGGAGACCCAGTACTTC	CASSLGTVSQETQYF
16	NA	TRBV19	TRBD2	TRBJ2-3	TGTGCCAGTAGTATCCGGGGGGGAATTTCTGCAGATACGCAGTATTTT	CASSIRGGISADTQYF
16	few	TRBV7-2	TRBD2	TRBJ2-3	TGTGCCAGCAGCTTACCGGCGGGGGAATTCACAGATACGCAGTATTTT	CASSLPAGEFTDTQYF
11	NA	TRBV20-1	NA	TRBJ1-2	TGCAGTGCTAGGCACCAATCGGGACACCTCTTC	CSARHQSGHLF
16	few	TRBV28	NA	TRBJ2-1	TGTGCCAGCAGTCGCGACAGCCGACTCTCCTACAATGAGCAGTTCTTC	CASSRDSRLSYNEQFF
15	few	TRBV15	TRBD2	TRBJ2-5	TGTGCCACCAGCAGAGTTGGCGAGCGGGGGGAGACCCAGTACTTC	CATSRVGERGETQYF
16	NA	TRBV4-1	TRBD2	TRBJ2-1	TGCGCCAGCAGCATCCTAGCGGGGGGGCCCTACAATGAGCAGTTCTTC	CASSILAGGPYNEQFF
16	few	TRBV6-5	NA	TRBJ1-3	TGTGCCAGCAGTTACTCGTCCTTTAACTCTGGAAACACCATATATTTT	CASSYSSFNSGNTIYF
14	few	TRBV7-2	TRBD1	TRBJ1-1	TGTGCCAGCAGCCAGGACAGGGGCCACCCTGAAGCTTTCTTT	CASSQDRGHPEAFF
12	few	TRBV5-1	NA	TRBJ2-3	TGCGCCAGCAGCCCCTCCACAGATACGCAGTATTTT	CASSPSTDTQYF
19	NA	TRBV4-2	TRBD1	TRBJ1-5	TGTGCCAGCAGCCAAGATGAGACAGGGCCCCTTATTAGCAATCAGCCCCAGCATTTT	CASSQDETGPLISNQPQHF
13	NA	TRBV6-1	NA	TRBJ1-1	TGTGCCAGCAGGAACAGGGAGTCTACTGAAGCTTTCTTT	CASRNRESTEAFF
14	few	TRBV30	TRBD2	TRBJ2-7	TGTGCCTGGAGTGTGACTAGCGGTCCCTACGAGCAGTACTTC	CAWSVTSGPYEQYF